This TCR beta chain was captured by sequencing in a study of blood T cells in healthy people across ages. This CDR3 is built from 14 residues. Trimming at V came to 5 bases and at J to 7 bases, leaving 10 bases not matched to a gene. Per the germline V gene, CDR1 is SEHNR and CDR2 is FQNEAQ (reference sequence). Sample-barcoded 5' priming and a J-beta primer mix drove a second PCR of 7 to 11 cycles. TCRdb re-derived calls from the 5' RACE reads in MiXCR, one entry per CDR3 protein. This table holds about 510,000 distinct CDR3 sequences, about 26% found once. This same sample was also part of a study on T cells of mothers and their children. This second report adds: Samples were obtained from a few healthy Caucasian mothers and their six children. Every microgram of extracted RNA entered cDNA synthesis, roughly 1.4 ug per 15 ul. Every mother supplied over 8 million TCR beta CDR3 reads and every child around 3 million. Overlap ran slightly, non-significantly higher for related than unrelated mother-child pairs.

This rearrangement joins TRBV7-9 to TRBJ2-5; 7 nucleotides agree with TRBD2. Sequencing used blood. The TCR comes from a boy between 2 and 10 years old in good health. The CDR3 sequence is CASSPYRGVGTQYF. The CDR3 bases are TGTGCCAGCAGCCCTTATCGGGGGGTTGGGACCCAGTACTTC.